A single sample gave rise to the 15 T cell receptor beta chains below, sequenced in a study of blood T cell repertoires in COVID-19. Sequencing used immunoSEQ multiplex PCR; TCRdb keeps in-frame clones, though not all of them. The table lists about 26,000 clones, 92% of them singletons. The sample consisted of peripheral blood. These receptors were collected from a human donor in a cohort sampled during active COVID-19.

This clone was recorded only once. This rearrangement joins TRBV7-6 to TRBJ1-4; the D is unclear. This CDR3 has 15 amino acids. Trimming removed 2 bases from V and 8 bases from J, with 15 bases in between. CDR1 and CDR2 (germline): SGHVS, FNYEAQ. Here the CDR3 reads CASSLNGQAYEKLFF. DNA of the CDR3: TGTGCCAGCAGCTTAAATGGGCAGGCTTACGAAAAACTGTTTTTT.

The rearrangement uses TRBV5-4 and TRBJ2-1; 9 bases fit TRBD1. After removal of 5 bases from V and 5 bases from J, the junction contained 5 bases not matched to a gene. This CDR3 region has 14 residues. Germline V lookup: CDR1 SGHNT, CDR2 YYREEE (reference sequence). This CDR3 is CASRQGTGNNEQFF. Written as DNA, the CDR3 is TGTGCCAGCAGGCAAGGGACAGGGAACAATGAGCAGTTCTTC.

This chain connects TRBV5-1 to TRBJ1-5, with D uncertain. The V end lost 4 bases, the J end lost 3 bases, and 11 bases lay between the germline ends. The CDR3 covers 14 residues. CDR1 and CDR2 (germline): SGHRS, YFSETQ. CDR3 residues: CASSPGGSNQPQHF. The CDR3 nucleotides are TGCGCCAGCAGCCCCGGAGGTTCCAATCAGCCCCAGCATTTT.

The V and J genes are TRBV5-1 and TRBJ1-1; 8 bases are shared with TRBD1. The CDR3 contains 12 residues. Germline CDR1 SGHRS, CDR2 YFSETQ. With 6 bases clipped from V and 11 bases from J, the junction kept 9 bases outside the gene matches. The CDR3 sequence: CASTLDRGAAFF. Written as DNA, the CDR3 is TGCGCCAGCACCTTAGACAGGGGAGCGGCTTTCTTT. Variable domain in full (rest from reference TRBV5-1 and TRBJ1-1): KAGVTQTPRYLIKTRGQQVTLSCSPISGHRSVSWYQQTPGQGLQFLFEYFSETQRNKGNFPGRFSGRQFSNSRSEMNVSTLELGDSALYLCASTLDRGAAFFGQGTRLTVV.

The V and J genes are TRBV10-2 and TRBJ1-1; 7 bases agree with TRBD1. Germline V gene sequence: CDR1 WSHSY, CDR2 SAAADI. CDR3 length equals 14 residues. V was clipped by 6 bases and J by 4 bases; unmatched bases: 8. The CDR3 DNA follows: TGCGCCAGCAGAGAGACAGGGAGAGTCACTGAAGCTTTCTTT. Translation gives CASRETGRVTEAFF.

This chain links TRBV28 with TRBJ1-3; weak D call: TRBD1 (5 bases). This CDR3 region has 15 residues. The V end lost 3 bases, the J end lost 0 bases, and 9 bases lay between the germline ends. The germline gives CDR1 MDHEN, CDR2 SYDVKM. DNA for the CDR3: TGTGCCAGCAGTTTTAGGGGATCCTCTGGAAACACCATATATTTT. Protein product: CASSFRGSSGNTIYF.

This clone was observed once. This chain uses TRBV13 with TRBJ1-6; 7 bases are a match to TRBD1. With 4 bases clipped from V and 4 bases from J, the junction kept 4 bases outside the gene matches. CDR3 size: 15 residues. Germline-derived CDR1 and CDR2 are PRHDT and FYEKMQ (reference sequence). As DNA, the CDR3 is TGTGCCAGCAGCTCCCGGGACAGATATAATTCACCCCTCCACTTT. Translated, it gives CASSSRDRYNSPLHF.

The chain joins TRBV7-2 to TRBJ1-1; 8 positions agree with TRBD1. This CDR3 contains 16 residues. The germline gives CDR1 SGHTA, CDR2 FQGNSA. Germline trimming cut 5 bases from V and 1 base from J; bases unmatched to any gene: 9. The CDR3 protein is CASSLDYRGKNTEAFF. The DNA for the CDR3 is TGTGCCAGCAGCCTAGATTACAGGGGGAAGAACACTGAAGCTTTCTTT.

The chain links TRBV7-2 to TRBJ2-7; TRBD2 matches at 7 bases. The ends lost 5 bases at V and 0 bases at J; junction bases unmatched: 10. The CDR3 runs to 16 residues. The germline CDR1 and CDR2 sequences are SGHTA and FQGNSA. CDR3 DNA: TGTGCCAGCAGCCCCCCGCGCGGGGGTAGCTCCTACGAGCAGTACTTC. This gives the protein CASSPPRGGSSYEQYF.

The chain employs TRBV7-9 and TRBJ2-3, with D uncertain. Germline V CDR1 and CDR2: SEHNR, FQNEAQ (reference sequence). Trimming left V 1 base short and J 10 bases short, with 9 bases between. This CDR3 contains 12 residues. As DNA, the CDR3 is TGTGCCAGCAGCTTAGACGGCGGCTCGCAGTATTTT. Its protein product is CASSLDGGSQYF.

This chain joins TRBV6-2 or TRBV6-3 and TRBJ1-1; D gene ambiguous. The length of the CDR3 is 15 residues. Trimming stripped 6 bases from V and 2 bases from J, with 16 bases between. Germline V gene sequence: CDR1 MNHEY, CDR2 SVGEGT. The CDR3 is CASSTWLGRNTEAFF. The CDR3, as DNA: TGTGCCAGCAGCACATGGCTCGGGAGAAACACTGAAGCTTTCTTT.

The chain uses TRBV27 and TRBJ1-4; D not certain. There are 16 residues in the CDR3. Per germline, CDR1 MNHEY and CDR2 SMNVEV (reference sequence). Trimming stripped 0 bases from V and 5 bases from J, with 13 bases between. The CDR3 DNA follows: TGTGCCAGCAGTTTATCGATCTGGGCTACCAATGAAAAACTGTTTTTT. This gives the protein CASSLSIWATNEKLFF.

The genes are TRBV9 and TRBJ2-3; TRBD1 agrees at 8 bases. There are 16 residues in the CDR3. After removal of 3 bases from V and 1 base from J, the junction contained 7 bases not matched to a gene. In germline, CDR1 is SGDLS, CDR2 YYNGEE. CDR3 sequence reads: CASSEWTGLRTDTQYF. CDR3 in DNA: TGTGCCAGCAGCGAGTGGACAGGGCTCCGCACAGATACGCAGTATTTT.

This chain joins TRBV7-9 and TRBJ2-1, with TRBD2 matching 13 bases. Germline CDR1 reads SEHNR; CDR2 reads FQNEAQ (reference sequence). Trimming removed 6 bases from V and 5 bases from J; junction bases left unmatched: 4. The CDR3 runs to 15 residues. In DNA, the CDR3 is TGTGCCAGCAGTCTAGGGACTAGCGGGAACAATGAGCAGTTCTTC. This encodes CASSLGTSGNNEQFF.

The chain links TRBV7-9 to TRBJ2-1, with 11 nucleotides matching TRBD2. The CDR3 consists of 15 residues. The germline gives CDR1 SEHNR, CDR2 FQNEAQ (reference sequence). J gave up 8 bases and V 3 bases, and 6 bases lay outside the gene matches. CDR3 region: CASSFSGGALHEQFF. The CDR3 nucleotides read TGTGCCAGCAGCTTTAGCGGGGGGGCTTTGCATGAGCAGTTCTTC.